These 19 T cell receptor beta chains came from one sample sequenced in a study of cytomegalovirus exposure and HLA in healthy donors. In the PCR, 60 Vbeta and 13 Jbeta primers were used. TCRdb keeps only in-frame clones here, not all; method: immunoSEQ multiplex PCR. Found here are 75,000 to 100,000 clones, about two thirds of them singletons; the top ten hold about 8%. Sequenced sample: PBMCs. The receptors derive from a man in his sixties in good health and CMV-seronegative.

This clone was seen once. The gene calls are TRBV28 and TRBJ2-2; 9 nucleotides align to TRBD1. Germline trimming cut 3 bases from V and 4 bases from J; bases unmatched to any gene: 6. Looked up from germline, CDR1 is MDHEN and CDR2 is SYDVKM. This CDR3 spans 16 amino acids. DNA of the CDR3: TGTGCCAGCAGTTTTAACAGGGGGCGCGGCACCGGGGAGCTGTTTTTT. It encodes CASSFNRGRGTGELFF.

The chain employs TRBV11-2 and TRBJ1-1; D might be TRBD1 (5 bases). Trimming took 1 base from V and 3 from J, leaving 6 bases between them. The CDR3 spans 13 residues. Per the germline V gene, CDR1 is SGHAT and CDR2 is FQNNGV. CDR3 DNA: TGTGCCAGCAGCTTAGGGACATACACTGAAGCTTTCTTT. Its translation is CASSLGTYTEAFF.

Written as DNA, the CDR3 is TGTGCCAGCAGCTCCATGGGCGGGGGGGCCGAGACCCAGTACTTC. Its translation is CASSSMGGGAETQYF. V gene TRBV7-2 combines with J gene TRBJ2-5; 9 bases are shared with TRBD2. Losses at the gene ends were 4 bases for V and 5 bases for J; bases not matched to a gene: 8. CDR3 length: 15 amino acids. CDR1 SGHTA and CDR2 FQGNSA come from the germline V gene.

This chain uses TRBV25-1 with TRBJ2-5, with 7 bases fitting TRBD1. Germline loops: CDR1 MGHDK, CDR2 SYGVNS. The V segment lost 1 base and the J segment 7 bases; nucleotides outside the gene matches: 12. This CDR3 has 16 residues. The CDR3 here is CASSESRGPGFLTQYF. The CDR3 DNA follows: TGTGCCAGCAGTGAATCGAGGGGGCCCGGTTTTTTGACCCAGTACTTC.

This chain joins TRBV5-6 and TRBJ2-7; 7 nucleotides match TRBD1. Germline lookup yields CDR1 SGHDT and CDR2 YYEEEE. The CDR3 spans 15 residues. V shed 2 bases and J 3 bases; nucleotides not matched to a gene: 8. This CDR3 is CASSFYRQGFYEQYF. In DNA form, the CDR3 reads TGTGCCAGCAGCTTCTACCGACAGGGTTTCTACGAGCAGTACTTC.

The V call is TRBV15, the J call TRBJ2-1, with unresolved D. The germline V gene has CDR1 LNHNV and CDR2 YYDKDF (reference sequence). With 1 base removed from V and 9 bases from J, the gap between germline ends came to 10 bases. This CDR3 has 13 amino acids. The CDR3 DNA is TGTGCCACCAGCAGAGGCCAGACGGGTGAGCAGTTCTTC. Amino acid sequence: CATSRGQTGEQFF. Based on the CDR3 plus reference TRBV15 and TRBJ2-1, the full variable domain is DAMVIQNPRYQVTQFGKPVTLSCSQTLNHNVMYWYQQKSSQAPKLLFHYYDKDFNNEADTPDNFQSRRPNTSFCFLDIRSPGLGDTAMYLCATSRGQTGEQFFGPGTRLTVL.

The rearrangement links TRBV14 to TRBJ2-1; 11 bases match TRBD2. Trimming removed 4 bases from V and 4 bases from J; junction bases left unmatched: 6. Germline CDR1 SGHDN, CDR2 FVKESK. The CDR3 length is 16 residues. CDR3 residues: CASSPLAGGYYNEQFF. The CDR3, as DNA: TGTGCCAGCAGCCCCTTAGCGGGGGGGTATTACAATGAGCAGTTCTTC.

The chain links TRBV6-5 to TRBJ1-4, with D perhaps TRBD1 (5 bases). CDR1 is MNHEY, CDR2 SVGAGI, per germline. This CDR3 has 15 residues. Trimming took off 5 bases at V and 7 bases at J, with 17 bases between the two ends. The CDR3: CASSPSYGGSEKLFF. The CDR3 DNA is TGTGCCAGCAGTCCCAGTTACGGGGGAAGTGAAAAACTGTTTTTT.

This clone came up a few times. The chain couples TRBV5-6 to TRBJ1-1; 7 bases match TRBD1. This CDR3 spans 15 amino acids. Unmatched junction bases numbered 8, after V lost 3 bases and J lost 3 bases. Germline CDR1 SGHDT, CDR2 YYEEEE. The CDR3 here is CASSSSPGQYTEAFF. The DNA for the CDR3 is TGTGCCAGCAGCTCGTCACCGGGACAGTACACTGAAGCTTTCTTT.

In DNA form, the CDR3 reads TGTGCCAGCAGCTTCCTACCTAACACTGAAGCTTTCTTT. This codes for CASSFLPNTEAFF. This chain uses TRBV7-7 with TRBJ1-1; D is ambiguous. Between the trimmed V and J ends, which lost 3 bases and 2 bases, there was a span of 7 bases. The CDR3 totals 13 residues. Germline V CDR1 and CDR2: SSHAT, FNYEAQ (reference sequence).

This clone showed up just a few times. The genes are TRBV4-1 and TRBJ2-7; 9 nucleotides line up with TRBD2. This CDR3 has 15 amino acids. V trimming: 2 bases; J trimming: 7 bases; junction bases outside the gene matches: 9. Germline V gene data show CDR1 as MGHRA and CDR2 as YSYEKL. CDR3: CASSQPERGLAEQYF. The DNA for the CDR3 is TGCGCCAGCAGCCAACCAGAGCGCGGACTAGCGGAGCAGTACTTC.

This clone was counted a few times. The chain uses TRBV7-9 and TRBJ2-6; no definite D call. The CDR3 sequence is 16 residues long. The V and J ends lost 5 bases and 2 bases respectively, with 13 bases between them. Germline CDR1 SEHNR, CDR2 FQNEAQ (reference sequence). DNA of the CDR3: TGTGCCAGCAGCCTAAGTTTGGGCACTGGGGCCAACGTCCTGACTTTC. Translation gives CASSLSLGTGANVLTF.

J is TRBJ2-5 and V is TRBV5-1; 14 positions match TRBD2. Per the germline V gene, CDR1 is SGHRS and CDR2 is YFSETQ. The CDR3 sequence is 16 residues long. Unmatched junction bases numbered 6, after V lost 3 bases and J lost 5 bases. The CDR3 spells CASSSGTSGSMETQYF. CDR3 sequence (DNA): TGCGCCAGCAGCTCCGGGACTAGCGGGAGTATGGAGACCCAGTACTTC.

The chain recombines TRBV11-3 with TRBJ2-3, with TRBD2 matching 9 bases. Germline trimming cut 5 bases from V and 4 bases from J; bases unmatched to any gene: 7. Germline V gene lookup returns CDR1 SGHNT and CDR2 YENEEA. The CDR3 runs 15 residues. CDR3 bases: TGTGCCAGCAGCCCGCGGGGGGGCCGCGCAGATACGCAGTATTTT. Its protein is CASSPRGGRADTQYF. The whole variable domain, filled in from reference TRBV11-3 and TRBJ2-3, reads EAGVVQSPRYKIIEKKQPVAFWCNPISGHNTLYWYLQNLGQGPELLIRYENEEAVDDSQLPKDRFSAERLKGVDSTLKIQPAELGDSAVYLCASSPRGGRADTQYFGPGTRLTVL.

Concerning this clone: One end of the junction is discordant with germline, which a read error may explain. The rearrangement uses TRBV4-3 and TRBJ2-7; possibly TRBD1 for D (5 bases). The length of the CDR3 is 15 residues. Germline V lookup: CDR1 LGHNA, CDR2 YSLEER. CDR3 loop: CASSQLTGASSEQYF. DNA for the CDR3: TGCGCCAGCAGCCAATTAACAGGAGCATCCTCCGAGCAGTACTTC.

This clone was observed a handful of times. J is TRBJ2-7 and V is TRBV2, with D unclear. There are 12 residues in the CDR3. From germline, CDR1 is SNHLY and CDR2 FYNNEI. Between the trimmed V and J ends, which lost 5 bases and 3 bases, there was a span of 8 bases. Here the CDR3 DNA reads TGTGCCAGCAGTACTGTCCTCTACGAGCAGTACTTC. Its translation is CASSTVLYEQYF.

The genes are TRBV6-1 and TRBJ2-2, with 12 bases aligning to TRBD1. CDR3 length equals 15 residues. Germline assignment: CDR1 MNHNS and CDR2 SASEGT. V lost 7 bases and J lost 8; bases outside the gene matches: 8. The CDR3 nucleotides are TGTGCCAGCACCCAAGGGACAGGGGGCGTTGGGGAGCTGTTTTTT. This gives the protein CASTQGTGGVGELFF.

This clone showed up just a few times. The genes are TRBV6-1 and TRBJ2-3, with 8 bases identical to TRBD2. V lost 2 bases to trimming and J lost 2 bases; unmatched junction nucleotides: 3. Germline V gives CDR1 MNHNS, CDR2 SASEGT. The CDR3 spans 15 residues. CDR3 bases: TGTGCCAGCAGTGAATTAGCGGGAAACACAGATACGCAGTATTTT. This gives the protein CASSELAGNTDTQYF.

The J gene is TRBJ2-1, the V gene TRBV5-1, with D hard to call. Trimming stripped 2 bases from V and 2 bases from J, with 8 bases between. The germline gives CDR1 SGHRS, CDR2 YFSETQ. There are 14 residues in the CDR3. This CDR3 reads CASSLPSAYNEQFF. Written as DNA, the CDR3 is TGCGCCAGCAGCTTACCGAGTGCCTACAATGAGCAGTTCTTC.